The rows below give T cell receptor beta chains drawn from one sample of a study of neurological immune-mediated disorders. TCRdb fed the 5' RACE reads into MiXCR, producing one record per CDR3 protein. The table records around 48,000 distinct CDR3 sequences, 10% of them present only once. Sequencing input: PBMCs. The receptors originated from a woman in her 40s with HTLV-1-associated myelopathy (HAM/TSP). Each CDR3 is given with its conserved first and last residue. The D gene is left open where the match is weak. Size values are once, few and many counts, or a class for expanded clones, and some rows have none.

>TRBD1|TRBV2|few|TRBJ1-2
TGTGCCAGCAGACAGGGGGCCCGGGGCTACACCTTC
CASRQGARGYTF
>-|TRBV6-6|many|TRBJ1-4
TGTGCCAGCAGAAGACTTTCCTTAACAGAAAAACTGTTTTTT
CASRRLSLTEKLFF
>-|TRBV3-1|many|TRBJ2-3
TGTGCCAGCAGCCAAGCTCCAGCCGCTCTCGTGGATACGCAGTATTTT
CASSQAPAALVDTQYF
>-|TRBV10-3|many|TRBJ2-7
TGTGCCATCAGAGCCAGCTACGAGCAGTACTTC
CAIRASYEQYF
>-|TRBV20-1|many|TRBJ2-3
TGCAGTGTAAGGACTAATCCCACAGATACGCAGTATTTT
CSVRTNPTDTQYF
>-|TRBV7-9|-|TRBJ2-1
TGTGCCAGCAGCTTAACGATTACGGGGCGGTACTATGAGCAGTTCTTC
CASSLTITGRYYEQFF
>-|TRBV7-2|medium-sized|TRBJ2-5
TGTGCCAGCAGCCACCCTGCCTTTGAGACCCAGTACTTC
CASSHPAFETQYF
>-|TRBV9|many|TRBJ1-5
TGTGCCAGCAGCCCCGGAGGGGTCTGGGGTCAGCCCCAGCATTTT
CASSPGGVWGQPQHF
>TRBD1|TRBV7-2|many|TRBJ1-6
TGTGCCAGCAGCTTGCTCGGACAGGGGTCACCCCTCCACTTT
CASSLLGQGSPLHF
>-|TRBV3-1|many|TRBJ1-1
TGTGCCAGCAGCCCAGGGTTCGCAGGAACTGAAGCTTTCTTT
CASSPGFAGTEAFF
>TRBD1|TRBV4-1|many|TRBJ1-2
TGCGCCAGCAGCCAACTTCTGGACAGGGATGGGGATGGCTACACCTTC
CASSQLLDRDGDGYTF
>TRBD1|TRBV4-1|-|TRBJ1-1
TGCGGCAGCCGGACAGGGAACACTGAAGCTTTCTTT
CGSRTGNTEAFF
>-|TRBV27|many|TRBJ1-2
TGTGCCAGCAGTCCGTTAGGTATTCATGGCTACACCTTC
CASSPLGIHGYTF
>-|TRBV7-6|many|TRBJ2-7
TGTGCCAGCAGCTTTGGGGTTTTCGGGACGGGTCGCTACGAGCAGTACTTC
CASSFGVFGTGRYEQYF
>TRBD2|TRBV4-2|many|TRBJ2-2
TGTGCCAGCAGCCAAGAAGCGGGAGCCTTAACCGGGGAGCTGTTTTTT
CASSQEAGALTGELFF
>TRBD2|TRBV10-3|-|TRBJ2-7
TGTGCCATCAGCCCGGGACTAGCGGGAGGGGCCCGCGAGCAGTACTTC
CAISPGLAGGAREQYF
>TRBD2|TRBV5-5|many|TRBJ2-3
TGTGCCAGCAGCTTGGCCCCGGCGGGGGAAGCACAGATCGGGTATTTT
CASSLAPAGEAQIGYF
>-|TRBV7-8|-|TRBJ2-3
TGTGCCAGCAGCTTAGATGGGTGGTCAGATATGCAGTATTTT
CASSLDGWSDMQYF
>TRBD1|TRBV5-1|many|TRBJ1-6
TGCGCCAGCAGCTTGGCCGGCGTTCCCGGGACAGGGGCACATAATTCACCCCTCCACTTT
CASSLAGVPGTGAHNSPLHF
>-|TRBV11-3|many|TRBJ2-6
TGTGCCAGCAGCTTCTCCCAGGGATCTGGGGCCAACGTCCTGACTTTC
CASSFSQGSGANVLTF
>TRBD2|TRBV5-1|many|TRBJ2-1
TGCGCCAGTACAACCCTAGCGGGGGGGCCAATGAATGAGCAGTTCTTC
CASTTLAGGPMNEQFF
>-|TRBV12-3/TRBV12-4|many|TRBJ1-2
TGTGCCAGCAGTCCACACGAGCTCTATGGCTACACCTTC
CASSPHELYGYTF
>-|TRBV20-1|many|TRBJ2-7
TGCAGCATCGCCAGGGGCCACTCCTACGAGCAGTACTTC
CSIARGHSYEQYF
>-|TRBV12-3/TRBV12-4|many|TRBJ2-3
TGTGCCAGCACCTCAGGGGATACGCAGTATTTT
CASTSGDTQYF
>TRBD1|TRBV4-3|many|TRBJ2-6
TGCGCCAGCAGCCAACTCGGACAGGGGGGGTCTGGGGCCAACGTCCTGACTTTC
CASSQLGQGGSGANVLTF
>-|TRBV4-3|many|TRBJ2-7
TGCGCCAGCAGCCAATCTCAGGCCTCGGGCGAGCAGTACTTC
CASSQSQASGEQYF
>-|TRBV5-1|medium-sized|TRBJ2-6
TGCGCCAGCAGCTTGGAACTCTCTGGGGCCAACGTCCTGACTTTC
CASSLELSGANVLTF
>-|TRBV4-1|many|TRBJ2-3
TGCGCCAGCAGCCACACAGTCCTTAGCACAGATACGCAGTATTTT
CASSHTVLSTDTQYF
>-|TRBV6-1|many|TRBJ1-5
TGTGCCAGCAGTGACGGTAGCAATCAGCCCCAGCATTTT
CASSDGSNQPQHF
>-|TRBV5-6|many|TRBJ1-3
TGTGCCAGCAGCTTATCCGGGACACAGTCTGGAAACACCATATATTTT
CASSLSGTQSGNTIYF
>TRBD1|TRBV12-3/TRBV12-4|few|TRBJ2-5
TGTGCCAGCAGTACTACAGGGGGGACCAGGGAGACCCAGTACTTC
CASSTTGGTRETQYF
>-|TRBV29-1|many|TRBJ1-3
TGCAGCGTTGGGGTCGGGCCTACTGGAAACACCATATATTTT
CSVGVGPTGNTIYF
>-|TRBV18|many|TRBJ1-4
TGTGCCAGCTCACCCGATGGGGAGGATGAAAAACTGTTTTTT
CASSPDGEDEKLFF
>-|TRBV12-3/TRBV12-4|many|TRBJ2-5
TGTGCCAGCAGTCCACTCAGGGTTGGCGAGACCCAGTACTTC
CASSPLRVGETQYF
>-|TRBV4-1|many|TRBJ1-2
TGCGCCAGCAGCCAAGTGGGACGGAGAACTAACTATGGCTACACCTTC
CASSQVGRRTNYGYTF
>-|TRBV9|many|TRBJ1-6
TGTGCCAGCAGCCCAACCCTAACGGGTTCACCCCTCCACTTT
CASSPTLTGSPLHF
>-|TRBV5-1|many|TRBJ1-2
TGCGCCAGCAGCTTGGGCGGGGCCCTTAGCGGCTACACCTTC
CASSLGGALSGYTF
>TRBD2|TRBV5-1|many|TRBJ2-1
TGCGCCAGCAGCTTAGCGGGGGACGAGCAGTTCTTC
CASSLAGDEQFF
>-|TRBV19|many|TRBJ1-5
TGTGCCAGTAGTATCTACAAGACTAGCAATCAGCCCCAGCATTTT
CASSIYKTSNQPQHF
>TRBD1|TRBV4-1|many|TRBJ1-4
TGCGCCAGCAGCCAAGATCGGTGGCAGGGGGCTGAAAAACTGTTTTTT
CASSQDRWQGAEKLFF
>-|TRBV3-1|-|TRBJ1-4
TGTGCCAGCAGCCAAGATCATCAGAGTGAAAAACTGTTTTTT
CASSQDHQSEKLFF
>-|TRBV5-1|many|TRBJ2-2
TGCGCCAGCAGCGTCCTACAGGGGAACACCGGGGAGCTGTTTTTT
CASSVLQGNTGELFF
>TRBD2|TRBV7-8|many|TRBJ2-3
TGTGCCAGCAACTTACCGTCTGCGGGGGGTACAGATACGCAGTATTTT
CASNLPSAGGTDTQYF
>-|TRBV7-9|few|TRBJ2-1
TGTGCCAGCAGCCAGGTGGGCTACAATGAGCAGTTCTTC
CASSQVGYNEQFF
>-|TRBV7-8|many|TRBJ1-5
TGTGCCAGCAGCTTTCGCGGTCATCAGCCCCAGCATTTT
CASSFRGHQPQHF
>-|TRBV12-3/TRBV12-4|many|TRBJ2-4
TGTGCCAGCACCTCCTTGGCGCGGGCCAAAAACATTCAGTACTTC
CASTSLARAKNIQYF
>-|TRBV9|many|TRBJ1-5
TGTGCCAGCAGCTTATCAGGGTCCGGACAGCCCCAGCATTTT
CASSLSGSGQPQHF
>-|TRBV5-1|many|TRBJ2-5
TGCGCCAGCAGCCTGGATCCACTCCTTCAAGAGACCCAGTACTTC
CASSLDPLLQETQYF
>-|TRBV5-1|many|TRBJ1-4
TGCGCCAGCAGCTCCCAGGGGTCTAATGAAAAACTGTTTTTT
CASSSQGSNEKLFF
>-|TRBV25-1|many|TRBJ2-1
TGTGCCAGCAGACGGGCGAATGAGCAGTTCTTC
CASRRANEQFF
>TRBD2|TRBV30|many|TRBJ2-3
TGTGCCTGGAGCAATATAGGTGGCGGGGGGGCGAAAGATACGCAGTATTTT
CAWSNIGGGGAKDTQYF
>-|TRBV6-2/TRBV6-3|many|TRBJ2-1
TGTGCCAGCACCGACCCCCGGGCCGGCACGGATGAGCAGTTCTTC
CASTDPRAGTDEQFF
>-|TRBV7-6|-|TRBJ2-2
TGTGTCAACAGCTTTATGACCCCACTTGGGGGGGAGCTGTTTTTT
CVNSFMTPLGGELFF
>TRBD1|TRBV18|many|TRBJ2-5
TGTGCCAGCTCCCGGGACAGGGGGAGAGAGACCCAGTACTTC
CASSRDRGRETQYF
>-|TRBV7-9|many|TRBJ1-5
TGTGCCAGCAGCTTAGATGAGGCCCAGCCCCAGCATTTT
CASSLDEAQPQHF